This TCR beta chain emerged from a study of blood T cell repertoires in COVID-19. Study information: Researchers got acute and convalescent COVID-19 samples from the United States, Italy and Spain. The cDNA or gDNA used as material had been derived from T cells, B-cell-depleted T cells, or PBMCs.

Germline-derived CDR1 and CDR2 are SGHRS and YFSETQ. The CDR3 has 16 amino acids. V lost 0 bases and J lost 2; bases outside the gene matches: 7. Data came from immunoSEQ multiplex PCR; TCRdb stores just in-frame clones and leaves some out. This table holds approximately 290,000 clones, roughly 89% found once. The origin of this receptor is a woman between 25 and 40 years old with COVID-19, enrolled during active disease. The gene calls are TRBV5-1 and TRBJ2-5, with 7 bases that match TRBD2. Sequenced material: peripheral blood. The DNA of the CDR3 is TGCGCCAGCAGCTTGGCGGGTCCAGCGGGGCAAGAGACCCAGTACTTC. It encodes CASSLAGPAGQETQYF.